Sequencing of this T cell receptor beta chain was carried out in a study of cytomegalovirus exposure and HLA in healthy donors. General study results and limits: The classifier reportedly diagnosed cytomegalovirus status with high sensitivity and specificity.

The study ran its PCR with 60 Vbeta and 13 Jbeta primers. Sequencing used immunoSEQ multiplex PCR; TCRdb keeps in-frame clones, though not all of them. The sample includes about 160,000 clones, approximately 90% of them seen just once. Details on this clone: Its antigen is unknown.

Germline-derived CDR1 and CDR2 are SGHTA and FQGTGA. CDR3 length: 15 residues. V trimming: 2 bases; J trimming: 1 base; junction bases outside the gene matches: 3. This receptor was taken from a woman in her 30s in good health and CMV-seronegative. The chain employs TRBV7-3 and TRBJ2-7; 9 positions agree with TRBD2. Material: PBMCs. The chain's CDR3 is CASSLVLAGSYEQYF. The DNA of the CDR3 is TGTGCCAGCAGCTTAGTCCTAGCGGGGTCCTACGAGCAGTACTTC.